The rows below give T cell receptor beta chains drawn from one sample of a study of cytomegalovirus exposure and HLA in healthy donors. Profiled with immunoSEQ multiplex PCR; TCRdb holds only in-frame clones, not every one. The sample has around 120,000 clones, around 80% seen once. Sample: PBMCs. These receptors were collected from a woman aged 50 to 65 in good health and CMV-seropositive. CDR3s include the opening cysteine and the closing phenylalanine or tryptophan. Fields, in order: J gene, D gene, clone size, V gene, CDR3 protein, CDR3 DNA. D genes are given only for firm matches. Expanded clones are given a class, and other clones once, few, many or no size at all.

TRBJ2-3 | - | - | TRBV27 | CASSLWASTDTQYF | TGTGCCAGCAGTTTATGGGCTAGCACAGATACGCAGTATTTT
TRBJ1-6 | - | - | TRBV4-3 | CASSQDGARVGSPLHF | TGCGCCAGCAGCCAAGATGGGGCCAGGGTTGGGTCACCCCTCCACTTT
TRBJ1-1 | - | - | TRBV5-1 | CASSMTANTEAFF | TGCGCCAGCAGCATGACAGCGAACACTGAAGCTTTCTTT
TRBJ2-3 | TRBD2 | - | TRBV7-2 | CASSSGLAADTQYF | TGTGCCAGCAGCTCTGGACTAGCGGCAGATACGCAGTATTTT
TRBJ1-5 | - | - | TRBV4-3 | CASSQDSTANQPQHF | TGCGCCAGCAGCCAAGATAGTACAGCTAATCAGCCCCAGCATTTT
TRBJ1-5 | - | - | TRBV20-1 | CSARRGEAQHF | TGCAGTGCTAGAAGGGGTGAGGCCCAGCATTTT
TRBJ2-5 | TRBD2 | - | TRBV5-4 | CASSSRLAGPGETQYF | TGTGCCAGCAGCTCCCGACTAGCGGGACCCGGAGAGACCCAGTACTTC
TRBJ1-1 | - | - | TRBV9 | CASSVSDFTEAFF | TGTGCCAGCAGCGTCTCAGATTTCACTGAAGCTTTCTTT
TRBJ2-2 | TRBD2 | - | TRBV7-3 | CASRRGGDRTGELFF | TGTGCCAGCAGGCGGGGGGGGGATCGGACCGGGGAGCTGTTTTTT
TRBJ2-7 | TRBD1 | - | TRBV27 | CASSFGTGSYEQYF | TGTGCCAGCAGTTTTGGGACAGGGTCCTACGAGCAGTACTTC
TRBJ2-7 | - | - | TRBV2 | CASTDTSYEQYF | TGTGCCAGCACGGACACGTCCTACGAGCAGTACTTC
TRBJ2-7 | TRBD1 | - | TRBV10-3 | CAISSTGANPGGEQYF | TGTGCCATCAGCTCCACAGGGGCCAACCCGGGCGGCGAGCAGTACTTC
TRBJ1-1 | - | - | TRBV10-3 | CAISDGNIMNTEAFF | TGTGCCATCAGTGACGGGAACATCATGAACACTGAAGCTTTCTTT
TRBJ2-2 | - | once | TRBV11-2 | CASSLYLAGELFF | TGTGCCAGCAGCTTATATCTAGCCGGGGAGCTGTTTTTT
TRBJ2-3 | - | - | TRBV9 | CASSGRASVDTQYF | TGTGCCAGCAGCGGGAGGGCCTCGGTAGATACGCAGTATTTT
TRBJ1-2 | - | - | TRBV5-1 | CASSLEGDYGYTF | TGCGCCAGCAGCTTGGAGGGAGACTATGGCTACACCTTC
TRBJ1-2 | TRBD1 | many | TRBV6-6 | CARPPDRTSSNYGYTF | TGTGCCAGGCCACCGGACAGGACTTCCTCAAACTATGGCTACACCTTC
TRBJ1-2 | - | - | TRBV6-4 | CASRRDGGDYGYTF | TGTGCCAGCAGAAGGGACGGAGGGGACTATGGCTACACCTTC
TRBJ2-2 | TRBD1 | - | TRBV7-9 | CASSLVGTEAGELFF | TGTGCCAGCAGCTTAGTCGGGACAGAAGCCGGGGAGCTGTTTTTT
TRBJ2-1 | - | - | TRBV10-3 | CASNTQASYNEQFF | TGTGCCTCTAACACCCAGGCGTCCTACAATGAGCAGTTCTTC
TRBJ1-5 | TRBD1 | - | TRBV30 | CAWNTGGRQPQHF | TGTGCCTGGAATACAGGGGGCCGTCAGCCCCAGCATTTT
TRBJ1-6 | TRBD1 | - | TRBV11-1 | CASSRDRAYNSPLHF | TGTGCCAGCAGCCGGGACAGGGCGTATAATTCACCCCTCCACTTT
TRBJ2-5 | - | - | TRBV5-1 | CASSLGQVLETQYF | TGCGCCAGCAGCTTGGGACAGGTGTTAGAGACCCAGTACTTC
TRBJ1-1 | - | - | TRBV7-2 | CASSLAGLGLMNTEAFF | TGTGCCAGCAGCTTAGCGGGCCTTGGTCTGATGAACACTGAAGCTTTCTTT
TRBJ2-7 | - | - | TRBV7-2 | CASSPSGINYEQYF | TGTGCCAGCAGCCCGTCGGGAATCAACTACGAGCAGTACTTC
TRBJ1-5 | - | - | TRBV10-3 | CAISESTEPGLRGQPQHF | TGTGCCATCAGTGAGTCGACGGAGCCGGGACTCAGAGGTCAGCCCCAGCATTTT
TRBJ2-5 | TRBD2 | - | TRBV7-2 | CASSRAGGPAETQYF | TGTGCCAGCAGCCGGGCGGGGGGGCCGGCAGAGACCCAGTACTTC
TRBJ1-4 | - | many | TRBV9 | CASSVGYPGVEKLFF | TGTGCCAGCAGCGTAGGGTATCCGGGAGTTGAAAAACTGTTTTTT
TRBJ1-1 | - | - | TRBV29-1 | CSVVVAGGGEAFF | TGCAGCGTTGTCGTGGCGGGCGGGGGTGAAGCTTTCTTT
TRBJ2-5 | TRBD2 | once | TRBV5-6 | CASSAPGTSVETQYF | TGTGCCAGCAGCGCCCCCGGGACTAGTGTCGAGACCCAGTACTTC
TRBJ2-3 | - | - | TRBV5-4 | CASSNDRSRSTDTQYF | TGTGCCAGCAGCAACGACAGGTCTAGGAGCACAGATACGCAGTATTTT
TRBJ1-1 | - | - | TRBV4-2 | CASSQQEGVTEAFF | TGTGCCAGCAGCCAACAGGAAGGCGTAACTGAAGCTTTCTTT
TRBJ2-7 | TRBD2 | - | TRBV5-4 | CASSSTSGGSYEQYF | TGTGCCAGCAGCTCCACTAGCGGGGGATCGTACGAGCAGTACTTC
TRBJ2-7 | TRBD2 | - | TRBV5-4 | CASSSGLADLYEQYF | TGTGCCAGCAGCTCGGGTCTAGCGGACCTCTACGAGCAGTACTTC
TRBJ1-2 | TRBD1 | - | TRBV29-1 | CSVVIGQGGADGGYTF | TGCAGCGTTGTGATCGGACAGGGGGGAGCAGATGGAGGCTACACCTTC
TRBJ2-3 | TRBD2 | - | TRBV5-1 | CASSFMGLAGGLDTQYF | TGCGCCAGCAGCTTTATGGGACTAGCGGGGGGATTAGATACGCAGTATTTT
TRBJ2-3 | TRBD2 | - | TRBV9 | CASSPGTSGGPTDTQYF | TGTGCCAGCAGCCCTGGGACTAGCGGGGGGCCCACAGATACGCAGTATTTT
TRBJ1-2 | - | - | TRBV4-3 | CASSPGRQGYGYTF | TGCGCCAGCAGCCCGGGTCGCCAGGGCTATGGCTACACCTTC
TRBJ2-7 | TRBD2 | once | TRBV4-2 | CASSPQTSGSLPNEQYF | TGTGCCAGCAGCCCCCAGACTAGCGGGAGCCTTCCTAACGAGCAGTACTTC
TRBJ2-3 | TRBD2 | - | TRBV30 | CAWSGLAWTDTQYF | TGTGCCTGGAGCGGACTAGCGTGGACAGATACGCAGTATTTT
TRBJ1-5 | TRBD1 | - | TRBV30 | CAWSDQGDRGDQPQHF | TGTGCCTGGAGTGACCAAGGGGACAGGGGGGATCAGCCCCAGCATTTT
TRBJ1-3 | - | - | TRBV30 | CAWGGFSGNTIYF | TGTGCCTGGGGCGGCTTCTCTGGAAACACCATATATTTT
TRBJ2-2 | TRBD1 | - | TRBV27 | CASGLRGTGRGELFF | TGTGCCAGCGGCCTTCGAGGGACAGGACGAGGGGAGCTGTTTTTT
TRBJ1-3 | - | - | TRBV18 | CASSPLTQASGNTIYF | TGTGCCAGCTCACCACTTACGCAGGCCTCTGGAAACACCATATATTTT
TRBJ2-7 | TRBD2 | - | TRBV5-1 | CASTLYAGGGEQYF | TGCGCCAGCACCCTTTACGCGGGGGGAGGCGAGCAGTACTTC
TRBJ2-7 | - | - | TRBV29-1 | CSVEGQAVMGHHYEQYF | TGCAGCGTTGAAGGCCAAGCCGTTATGGGACACCACTACGAGCAGTACTTC
TRBJ2-1 | - | - | TRBV7-6 | CASSWGGGSDNEQFF | TGTGCCAGCAGCTGGGGGGGCGGGTCCGACAATGAGCAGTTCTTC
TRBJ1-1 | - | - | TRBV5-6 | CASSFKEVFGTEAFF | TGTGCCAGCAGCTTCAAAGAGGTATTTGGCACTGAAGCTTTCTTT
TRBJ1-2 | - | - | TRBV7-2 | CASSSQGMGHGYTF | TGTGCCAGCAGCTCCCAAGGGATGGGGCATGGCTACACCTTC
TRBJ2-1 | TRBD2 | - | TRBV12-5 | CASGYIAGAYNEQFF | TGTGCTAGTGGCTACATAGCGGGAGCCTACAATGAGCAGTTCTTC
TRBJ2-3 | TRBD1 | - | TRBV7-9 | CASSLETGDTQYF | TGTGCCAGCAGCTTAGAGACAGGGGATACGCAGTATTTT
TRBJ2-7 | - | - | TRBV7-9 | CASSSEDGGTYEQYF | TGTGCCAGCAGCTCCGAGGACGGGGGAACCTACGAGCAGTACTTC
TRBJ2-3 | - | - | TRBV7-9 | CASSLGGGTQYF | TGTGCCAGCAGCTTGGGGGGAGGCACGCAGTATTTT
TRBJ2-1 | - | - | TRBV9 | CASSVAARGYNEQFF | TGTGCCAGCAGCGTTGCCGCCCGCGGCTACAATGAGCAGTTCTTC
TRBJ2-2 | - | - | TRBV5-1 | CASSPMNTGELFF | TGCGCCAGCAGCCCTATGAACACCGGGGAGCTGTTTTTT
TRBJ1-6 | - | - | TRBV14 | CASSRPGEYSPLHF | TGTGCCAGCAGCCGGCCAGGGGAGTATTCACCCCTCCACTTT